This is a list of T cell receptor beta chains from one sample in a study of cytomegalovirus exposure and HLA in healthy donors. Measured with immunoSEQ multiplex PCR; TCRdb has only the in-frame clones, and not every one. The sample includes fewer than 90,000 clones, 75% to 85% seen only once; the top ten take around 7%. Sequenced: PBMCs. The receptor set was obtained from a human donor in good health. CDR3s include the opening cysteine and the closing phenylalanine or tryptophan. A D gene is named only where the DNA matches it firmly. Rows give clone size only sometimes, using once, few, many, or a class for an expanded clone.

d_call	v_call	clone_size	j_call	cdr3_aa	cdr3_nt
NA	TRBV23-1	NA	TRBJ1-6	CASSHSEGGACSPLHF	TGCGCCAGCAGTCACTCCGAGGGGGGGGCGTGTTCACCCCTCCACTTT
TRBD1	TRBV6-1	NA	TRBJ1-2	CASSEALQGQSGYTF	TGTGCCAGCAGTGAAGCGCTTCAGGGACAGAGTGGCTACACCTTC
TRBD2	TRBV6-4	once	TRBJ2-3	CASSERGAQDTQYF	TGTGCCAGCAGTGAGCGGGGGGCCCAAGATACGCAGTATTTT
NA	TRBV9	NA	TRBJ1-1	CASSVDGLSAEAFF	TGTGCCAGCAGCGTAGATGGGCTCTCCGCTGAAGCTTTCTTT
NA	TRBV10-3	NA	TRBJ1-5	CAISEVSNAGGSNQPQHF	TGTGCCATCAGTGAGGTCTCCAACGCAGGCGGGAGCAATCAGCCCCAGCATTTT
NA	TRBV19	NA	TRBJ1-1	CASSVQGKGNTEAFF	TGTGCCAGTAGTGTGCAGGGGAAAGGGAACACTGAAGCTTTCTTT
NA	TRBV19	few	TRBJ1-1	CASSPGSWAAFF	TGTGCCAGTAGTCCCGGGAGCTGGGCAGCTTTCTTT
TRBD1	TRBV5-1	NA	TRBJ1-2	CASSLETGGSGYTF	TGCGCCAGCAGCTTGGAAACAGGGGGCAGTGGCTACACCTTC
NA	TRBV2	NA	TRBJ2-4	CASSEWGTRGVKNIQYF	TGTGCCAGCAGTGAGTGGGGAACCAGGGGGGTCAAAAACATTCAGTACTTC
NA	TRBV19	NA	TRBJ1-6	CASSIETGYNSPLHF	TGTGCCAGTAGTATTGAGACGGGATATAATTCACCCCTCCACTTT
TRBD1	TRBV11-2	NA	TRBJ2-7	CASSWRTGRQDEQYF	TGTGCCAGCAGCTGGAGGACAGGGCGCCAGGACGAGCAGTACTTC
TRBD1	TRBV2	NA	TRBJ1-6	CAGGQGATYNSPLHF	TGTGCCGGGGGACAGGGGGCCACCTATAATTCACCCCTCCACTTT
TRBD1	TRBV27	NA	TRBJ1-2	CASSPRPDRSDYGYPF	TGTGCCAGCAGCCCCAGGCCGGACAGGAGCGACTATGGCTACCCCTTC
TRBD2	TRBV10-3	once	TRBJ2-1	CAISGTSGDNEQFF	TGTGCCATCAGTGGGACTAGCGGGGACAATGAGCAGTTCTTC
TRBD1	TRBV5-4	NA	TRBJ1-2	CASSDRDRGHYGYTF	TGTGCCAGCAGCGACCGGGACAGGGGTCACTATGGCTACACCTTC
TRBD2	TRBV7-2	once	TRBJ2-5	CASSRTSGGSETQYF	TGTGCCAGCAGCCGGACTAGCGGGGGTTCGGAGACCCAGTACTTC
TRBD1	TRBV7-2	NA	TRBJ1-3	CASSSDRGWGNTIYF	TGTGCCAGCAGCTCAGACAGGGGATGGGGAAACACCATATATTTT
TRBD2	TRBV2	NA	TRBJ2-3	CASSVPVRAGGLSTDTQYF	TGTGCCAGCAGTGTCCCGGTTAGAGCGGGGGGTTTGAGCACAGATACGCAGTATTTT
TRBD1	TRBV4-3	NA	TRBJ2-2	CASSRHRGQGGTNTGELFF	TGCGCCAGCAGCAGACACCGGGGACAGGGCGGAACCAACACCGGGGAGCTGTTTTTT
NA	TRBV6-5	NA	TRBJ2-3	CASSYSSYGDTQYF	TGTGCCAGCAGTTACTCGTCCTATGGAGATACGCAGTATTTT
TRBD2	TRBV5-1	NA	TRBJ2-1	CASSFGTSGGYSPEFF	TGCGCCAGCAGCTTCGGGACTAGCGGGGGTTATTCTCCCGAGTTCTTC
TRBD1	TRBV5-8	NA	TRBJ2-1	CASRVDRAYNEQFF	TGTGCCAGCAGGGTAGACAGGGCCTACAATGAGCAGTTCTTC
TRBD2	TRBV5-6	NA	TRBJ2-3	CASSLPSGGADTQYF	TGTGCCAGCAGCTTACCTAGCGGGGGGGCGGATACGCAGTATTTT
NA	TRBV19	NA	TRBJ2-3	CASSIQGSTDTQYF	TGTGCCAGTAGTATCCAGGGGAGCACAGATACGCAGTATTTT
TRBD1	TRBV28	NA	TRBJ2-3	CASTHRGAGDTQYF	TGTGCCAGCACACACAGGGGGGCCGGAGATACGCAGTATTTT
TRBD1	TRBV5-1	NA	TRBJ2-7	CASSLGQVSSYEQYF	TGCGCCAGCAGCCTAGGACAGGTTTCCTCCTACGAGCAGTACTTC
NA	TRBV7-7	NA	TRBJ2-2	CASSPPAGADTGELFF	TGTGCTAGCAGCCCCCCGGCGGGGGCGGACACCGGGGAGCTGTTTTTT
NA	TRBV7-7	once	TRBJ2-7	CASSHRESGEQYF	TGTGCCAGCAGCCACAGGGAGTCTGGCGAGCAGTACTTC
TRBD2	TRBV5-8	NA	TRBJ2-1	CASSLGRGGYNEQFF	TGTGCCAGCAGCTTGGGGCGGGGGGGTTACAATGAGCAGTTCTTC
TRBD1	TRBV7-2	once	TRBJ2-7	CASSSTGIYEQYF	TGTGCCAGCAGCTCGACAGGGATCTACGAGCAGTACTTC
TRBD1	TRBV19	few	TRBJ1-1	CASSTIRTGNTEAFF	TGTGCCAGTAGTACCATCAGGACAGGGAACACTGAAGCTTTCTTT
TRBD2	TRBV7-9	NA	TRBJ2-1	CASSQGGGGARTEQFF	TGTGCCAGCAGCCAGGGGGGCGGGGGGGCAAGAACGGAGCAGTTCTTC
NA	TRBV2	once	TRBJ1-5	CASSRNRALNQPQHF	TGTGCCAGCAGTAGGAACAGGGCCCTAAATCAGCCCCAGCATTTT
TRBD1	TRBV11-2	NA	TRBJ2-7	CASSYRGGGQYF	TGTGCCAGCAGTTACAGGGGCGGCGGGCAGTACTTC
TRBD2	TRBV9	NA	TRBJ2-1	CASSVDPGLAGSSYNEQFF	TGTGCCAGCAGCGTCGACCCGGGACTAGCGGGCTCGTCCTACAATGAGCAGTTCTTC
NA	TRBV5-8	NA	TRBJ1-3	CASSYTGSWAGNTIYF	TGTGCCAGCAGTTATACAGGGAGTTGGGCTGGAAACACCATATATTTT
NA	TRBV7-2	NA	TRBJ1-1	CASSLAGKGAFF	TGTGCCAGCAGCTTAGCAGGGAAGGGGGCTTTCTTT
TRBD1	TRBV7-8	NA	TRBJ1-5	CASSPLRDRGAQPQHF	TGTGCCAGCAGCCCCCTTCGGGACAGGGGGGCTCAGCCCCAGCATTTT
NA	TRBV6-1	NA	TRBJ1-1	CASSEVGAGLQEAFF	TGTGCCAGCAGTGAAGTCGGCGCGGGGTTACAAGAAGCTTTCTTT
TRBD1	TRBV7-2	NA	TRBJ1-1	CASSLHRGSEAFF	TGTGCCAGCAGCCTACACAGGGGCTCTGAAGCTTTCTTT
NA	TRBV6-5	NA	TRBJ1-5	CASSYEIGRQPQHF	TGTGCCAGCAGTTACGAGATAGGGAGGCAGCCCCAGCATTTT
TRBD1	TRBV28	NA	TRBJ1-2	CASSLSDEGAFGGYTF	TGTGCCAGCAGTTTATCGGACGAGGGGGCATTTGGTGGCTACACCTTC
TRBD1	TRBV7-2	NA	TRBJ1-1	CASSLDRGLSEAFF	TGTGCCAGCAGTCTTGACAGGGGTCTCAGTGAAGCTTTCTTT
NA	TRBV9	NA	TRBJ2-2	CASSVGQANTGELFF	TGTGCCAGCAGCGTAGGTCAGGCGAACACCGGGGAGCTGTTTTTT
TRBD1	TRBV6-5	NA	TRBJ1-2	CASSSDRVDGYTF	TGTGCCAGCAGTAGCGACAGGGTGGATGGCTACACCTTC
TRBD2	TRBV4-1	NA	TRBJ2-3	CASSQPTSGGKADTQYF	TGCGCCAGCAGCCAACCGACTAGCGGGGGGAAAGCAGATACGCAGTATTTT
TRBD2	TRBV7-3	NA	TRBJ2-1	CASSHLPGSGGINEQFF	TGTGCCAGCAGCCACCTACCGGGTAGCGGGGGGATCAATGAGCAGTTCTTC
NA	TRBV4-1	NA	TRBJ1-1	CASSQEGQGWTEAFF	TGCGCCAGCAGCCAAGAGGGGCAGGGGTGGACTGAAGCTTTCTTT
NA	TRBV7-9	NA	TRBJ1-6	CASSLVGNDSPLHF	TGTGCCAGCAGCTTAGTCGGTAACGATTCACCCCTCCACTTT
NA	TRBV7-9	NA	TRBJ2-7	CSSSLVLGPESYEQYF	TGTTCCAGCAGCTTAGTTTTGGGGCCCGAGAGCTACGAGCAGTACTTC
TRBD2	TRBV27	NA	TRBJ2-7	CASSPGGPYKQYF	TGTGCCAGCAGCCCGGGGGGGCCTTACAAGCAGTACTTC
NA	TRBV2	NA	TRBJ2-5	CASSEGGQETQYF	TGTGCCAGCAGTGAGGGGGGACAAGAGACCCAGTACTTC
NA	TRBV29-1	NA	TRBJ1-1	CSVEDWGRGTEAFF	TGCAGCGTTGAGGATTGGGGAAGGGGAACGGAAGCTTTCTTT
NA	TRBV11-1	NA	TRBJ2-7	CASSLFFNEQYF	TGTGCCAGCAGCTTATTTTTTAACGAGCAGTACTTC
TRBD2	TRBV4-3	NA	TRBJ2-1	CASSQAPSGGHNEQFF	TGCGCCAGCAGCCAAGCCCCTAGCGGGGGCCACAATGAGCAGTTCTTC
NA	TRBV9	few	TRBJ1-6	CASSGFTGNSPLHF	TGTGCCAGCAGCGGTTTCACTGGTAATTCACCCCTCCACTTT
TRBD1	TRBV19	NA	TRBJ1-5	CASSGGQGYSNQPQHF	TGTGCCAGTAGTGGGGGACAGGGATATAGCAATCAGCCCCAGCATTTT
TRBD1	TRBV7-7	once	TRBJ2-7	CASSLGQGSSYEQYF	TGTGCTAGCAGCTTAGGACAGGGGAGCTCCTACGAGCAGTACTTC
NA	TRBV21-1	NA	TRBJ2-7	CASSEEAGIDHEQYF	TGTGCCAGCAGCGAAGAGGCCGGGATCGACCACGAGCAGTACTTC
NA	TRBV5-1	NA	TRBJ2-3	CASSLEGRAESTDTQYF	TGCGCCAGCAGCTTGGAAGGGCGGGCAGAGTCCACAGATACGCAGTATTTT